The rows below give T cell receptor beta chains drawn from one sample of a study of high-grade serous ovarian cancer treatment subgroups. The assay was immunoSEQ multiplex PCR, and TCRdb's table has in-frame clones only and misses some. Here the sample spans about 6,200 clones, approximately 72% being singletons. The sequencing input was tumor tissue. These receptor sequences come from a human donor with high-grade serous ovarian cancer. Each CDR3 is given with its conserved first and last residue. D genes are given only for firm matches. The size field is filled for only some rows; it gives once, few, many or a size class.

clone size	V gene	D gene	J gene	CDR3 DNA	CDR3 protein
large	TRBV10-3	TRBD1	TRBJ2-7	TGTGCCATCAGTGGGATCATGACAGGGACCTCTGTACAGTACTTC	CAISGIMTGTSVQYF
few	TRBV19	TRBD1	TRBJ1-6	TGTGCCAGTAGTATGACAGGGGGATCACCCCTCCACTTT	CASSMTGGSPLHF
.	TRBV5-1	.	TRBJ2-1	TGCGCCAGCAGCTTATCCGGGACCGCTGTTAATGAGCAGTTCTTC	CASSLSGTAVNEQFF
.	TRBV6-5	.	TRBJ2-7	TGTGCCAGCAGTTACTCGGGGGACTACGAGCAGTACTTC	CASSYSGDYEQYF
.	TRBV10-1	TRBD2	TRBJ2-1	TGCGCCCGGATACTTCTAGCGGGAGACAATGAGCAGTTCTTC	CARILLAGDNEQFF
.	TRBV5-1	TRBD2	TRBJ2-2	TGCGCCAGCAGCTTGGCAGTCGGGGGGGGCGCCGGGGAGCTGTTTTTT	CASSLAVGGGAGELFF
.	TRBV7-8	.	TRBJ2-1	TGTGCCAGCAAAATGACAGCAGCCTACAATGAGCAGTTCTTC	CASKMTAAYNEQFF
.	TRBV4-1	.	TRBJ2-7	TGCGCCAGCAGCCAAGAAGGAGGGGACGAGCAGTACTTC	CASSQEGGDEQYF
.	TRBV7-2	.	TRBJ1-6	TGTGCCAGCAGCTTAGCTAGGGTAGGAAGTTCACCCCTCCACTTT	CASSLARVGSSPLHF
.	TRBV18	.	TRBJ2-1	TGTGCCAGCTCACCACCAGGGGATGAGCAGTTCTTC	CASSPPGDEQFF
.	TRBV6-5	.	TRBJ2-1	TGTGCCAGCAGAACAGGTACTGAGCAGTTCTTC	CASRTGTEQFF
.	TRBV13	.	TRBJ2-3	TGTGCCAGCAGTGATGAAGGCGACCCCACAGATACGCAGTATTTT	CASSDEGDPTDTQYF
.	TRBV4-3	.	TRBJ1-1	TGCGCCAGCAGCCAGCAATCGGGAGATCCTGAAGCTTTCTTT	CASSQQSGDPEAFF
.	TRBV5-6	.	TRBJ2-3	TGTGCCAGCAGCTTTGGGGGGGGCCCCTCAAGGGATACGCAGTATTTT	CASSFGGGPSRDTQYF
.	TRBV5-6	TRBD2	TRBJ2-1	TGTGCCAGCAGCTTATTCGTACGGACTAGCGGAAGTGATGAGCAGTTCTTC	CASSLFVRTSGSDEQFF
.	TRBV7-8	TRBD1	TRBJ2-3	TGTGCCAGCAGCTTAGGGCCCGGGGACAGGTCCCGCACAGATACGCAGTATTTT	CASSLGPGDRSRTDTQYF
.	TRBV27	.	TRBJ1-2	TGTGCCAGCAGTCCCCAGGCTAACTATGGCTACACCTTC	CASSPQANYGYTF
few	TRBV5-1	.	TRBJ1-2	TGCGCCAGCAGCTTGCTTGGCAGGGATGTCTATGGCTACACCTTC	CASSLLGRDVYGYTF
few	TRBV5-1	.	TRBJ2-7	TGCGCCAGCAGGAGCTTGGACGAGCAGTACTTC	CASRSLDEQYF
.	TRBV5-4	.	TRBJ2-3	TGTGCCAGCAGCTCCTCAAATACGCAGTATTTT	CASSSSNTQYF
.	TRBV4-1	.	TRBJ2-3	TGCGCCAGCAGCCAAGAGGAGGCAGATACGCAGTATTTT	CASSQEEADTQYF
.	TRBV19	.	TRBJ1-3	TGTGCCAGTAGTAAGCGGGGGCCCTCTGGAAACACCATATATTTT	CASSKRGPSGNTIYF
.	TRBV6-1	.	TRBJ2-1	TGTGCCAGCAGTGAAGACTACAATGAGCAGTTCTTC	CASSEDYNEQFF
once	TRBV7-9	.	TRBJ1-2	TGTGCCAGCAGCCCCAAAGGGGGACTCACCTATGGCTACACCTTC	CASSPKGGLTYGYTF
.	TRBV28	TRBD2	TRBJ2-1	TGTGCCAGCAGCCTCCTGGGGACTAGAGCCCCGGGTGAGCAGTTCTTC	CASSLLGTRAPGEQFF
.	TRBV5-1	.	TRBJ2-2	TGCGCCAGCAGCTTAGACGGGAGTGGCGGGGAGCTGTTTTTT	CASSLDGSGGELFF
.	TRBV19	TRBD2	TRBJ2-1	TGTGCCAGTAGTACACTAGCGGGAGCCCCCAATGAGCAGTTCTTC	CASSTLAGAPNEQFF
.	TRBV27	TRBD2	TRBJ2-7	TGTGCCAGCAGTTTGGGACTAGCAAACTACGAGCAGTACTTC	CASSLGLANYEQYF
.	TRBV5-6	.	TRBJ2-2	TGTGCCAGCAGCTTGGTGGGGGAGCCCGGGGAGCTGTTTTTT	CASSLVGEPGELFF
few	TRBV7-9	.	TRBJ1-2	TGTGCCAGCAGCCCTATGCAGGGAAATGGTGGCTACACCTTC	CASSPMQGNGGYTF
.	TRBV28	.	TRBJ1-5	TGTGCCAGCAGTTCGACAGCCGTCAATCAGCCCCAGCATTTT	CASSSTAVNQPQHF
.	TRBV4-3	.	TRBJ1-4	TGCGCCAGCAGCGCTACGTCGGGGTTTAATGAAAAACTGTTTTTT	CASSATSGFNEKLFF
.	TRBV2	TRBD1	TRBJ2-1	TGTGCCAGCAGTGATAACAGGGGGCGGGATGAGCAGTTCTTC	CASSDNRGRDEQFF
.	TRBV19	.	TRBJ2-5	TGTGCCAGTACCCTTGCGGGGCGACCCGAGACCCAGTACTTC	CASTLAGRPETQYF
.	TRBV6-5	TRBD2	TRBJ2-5	TGTGCCAGCAGTTACGTAGCTAGCGGGGACCAAGAGACCCAGTACTTC	CASSYVASGDQETQYF
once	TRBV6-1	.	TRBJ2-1	TGTGCCAGCAGTGAAGACGGGGGAGTACCGTACAATGAGCAGTTCTTC	CASSEDGGVPYNEQFF
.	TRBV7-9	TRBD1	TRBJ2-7	TGTGCCAGCAGCTTTGACAGGGACGAGCAGTACTTC	CASSFDRDEQYF
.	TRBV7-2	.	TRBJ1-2	TGTGCCAGCAGCTTAGAAGGGGGAAGCTATGGCTACACCTTC	CASSLEGGSYGYTF
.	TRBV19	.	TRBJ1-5	TGTGCCAGTAGTCAAAGACAGTCTGGGAATCAGCCCCAGCATTTT	CASSQRQSGNQPQHF
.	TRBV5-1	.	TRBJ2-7	TGCGCCAGCAGCTACGTATCCCAGAACTCCTACGAGCAGTACTTC	CASSYVSQNSYEQYF
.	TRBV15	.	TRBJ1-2	TGTGCCACCAGCAGAGATTCGCAGGGCTCCTATGGCTACACCTTC	CATSRDSQGSYGYTF
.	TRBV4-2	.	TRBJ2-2	TGTGCCAGCAGCCAAGAGGTGGTGCCCTCGAACACCGGGGAGCTGTTTTTT	CASSQEVVPSNTGELFF
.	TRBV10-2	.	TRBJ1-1	TGCGCCAGCAACTTCAGCGACAGTGGGACTGAAGCTTTCTTT	CASNFSDSGTEAFF
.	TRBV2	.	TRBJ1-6	TGTGCCAGCAGTGGGGCCCTGGGGTCTAATTCACCCCTCCACTTT	CASSGALGSNSPLHF
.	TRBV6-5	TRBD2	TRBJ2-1	TGTGCCAGCAGCCTAAGCGGGAGTAACTACAATGAGCAGTTCTTC	CASSLSGSNYNEQFF
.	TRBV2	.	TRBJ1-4	TGTGCCAGCAGCTTATCCGGGACATCTAATGAAAAACTGTTTTTT	CASSLSGTSNEKLFF
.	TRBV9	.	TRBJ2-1	TGTGCCAGCAGCGTTTCAACAGGGAATGAGCAGTTCTTC	CASSVSTGNEQFF